These T cell receptor beta chains were read from a single sample in a study of cytomegalovirus exposure and HLA in healthy donors. Sequenced by immunoSEQ multiplex PCR; TCRdb stores in-frame clones only, minus some. The sample gives 50,000 to 80,000 clones, roughly 80% of which show up once; about 5.5% is in the top ten. Sequenced: PBMCs. These receptors all stem from a male donor in good health and CMV-seropositive. The CDR3 runs from the conserved cysteine through the conserved F or W.

V	J	CDR3
TRBV7-9	TRBJ2-1	CASTYPANNEQFF
TRBV2	TRBJ1-6	CASRAGTGVGSPLHF
TRBV7-3	TRBJ1-1	CASSLMGGATEAFF
TRBV7-6	TRBJ2-2	CASSSDDIGTGELFF
TRBV4-1	TRBJ1-4	CASSRLWGGTNEKLFF
TRBV5-1	TRBJ2-1	CASSVPDRGRYNEQFF
TRBV5-6	TRBJ2-1	CASSENRGVSVNEQFF
TRBV6-6	TRBJ1-1	CASSSLLQGAYTEAFF
TRBV18	TRBJ1-2	CASSPGPNYGYTF
TRBV7-2	TRBJ1-1	CASSSRSTEAFF
TRBV19	TRBJ1-4	CASSWLGGAANEKLFF
TRBV12-5	TRBJ1-2	CASGLGQNYGYTF
TRBV2	TRBJ1-2	CASRKTEDYGYTF
TRBV5-6	TRBJ2-7	CASSLVDRGEQYF
TRBV6-5	TRBJ2-7	CASSSPFSGGIYEQYF
TRBV4-2	TRBJ2-3	CASSQDGPSGRTDTQYF
TRBV7-2	TRBJ2-7	CASSVTSGGYTYEQYF
TRBV7-9	TRBJ2-3	CASSLTWTSGGDTDTQYF
TRBV28	TRBJ1-1	CASSSQRGIGRVLTEAFF
TRBV11-2	TRBJ2-7	CASSTGQGLEQYF
TRBV5-1	TRBJ1-3	CASSLAEVGGRGNTIYF
TRBV11-2	TRBJ2-3	CASSLDRSQTDTQYF
TRBV5-1	TRBJ2-5	CASRGLQETQYF
TRBV6-4	TRBJ2-1	CASSDSGLAMTNEQFF
TRBV29-1	TRBJ2-7	CSVVGQGAKYEQYF
TRBV11-2	TRBJ2-5	CASKLRGDSQETQYF
TRBV5-1	TRBJ2-5	CASSFGGRGETQYF
TRBV6-1	TRBJ1-2	CASGARLGQGYGYTF
TRBV6-5	TRBJ2-5	CASSYSGETQYF
TRBV30	TRBJ1-6	CAWSVRVNSPLHF